The entry that follows covers one TCR beta chain sequence. What it binds is not known. Per the germline V gene, CDR1 is MDHEN and CDR2 is SYDVKM. The ends were cut back, 2 bases at V and 6 bases at J, with 5 bases in the middle. This CDR3 is 13 amino acids long. This record belongs to a study of CD8 T cells in ankylosing spondylitis. Study findings and constraints: Blood from ankylosing spondylitis patients appeared to carry a characteristic roughly eight-variant TCR beta motif. Earlier authors reported some of these motif variants in reactive arthritis synovial fluid and blood.

TCRdb recomputed calls from the 5' RACE reads with MiXCR, one row per CDR3 protein. Here the sample spans some 450,000 distinct CDR3 sequences, roughly 18% being singletons. The J gene is TRBJ1-6, the V gene TRBV28; D is ambiguous. The material sequenced was blood, either unsorted or a sorted T cell fraction (not recorded which). This clonotype originated in a male donor with ankylosing spondylitis. This CDR3 reads CASSLQTNSPLHF. The CDR3 region has the DNA TGTGCCAGCAGTTTACAGACTAATTCACCCCTCCACTTT.